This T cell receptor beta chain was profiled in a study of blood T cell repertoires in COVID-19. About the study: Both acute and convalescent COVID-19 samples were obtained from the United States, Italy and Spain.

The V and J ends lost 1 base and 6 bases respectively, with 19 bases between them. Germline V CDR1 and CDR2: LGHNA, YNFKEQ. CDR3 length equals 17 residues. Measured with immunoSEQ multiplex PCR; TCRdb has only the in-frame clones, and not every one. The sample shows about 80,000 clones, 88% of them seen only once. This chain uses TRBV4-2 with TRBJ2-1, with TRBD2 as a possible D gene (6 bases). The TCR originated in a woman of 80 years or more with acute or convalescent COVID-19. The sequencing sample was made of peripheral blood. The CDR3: CASSQVPLPGVSNEQFF. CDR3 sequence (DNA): TGTGCCAGCAGCCAAGTCCCCCTTCCGGGAGTTAGCAATGAGCAGTTCTTC.